Given below is one T cell receptor (beta chain) in context. Its target is unknown. TCRdb used MiXCR to reprocess the 5' RACE reads, holding one entry per CDR3 protein. This sample has about 62,000 distinct CDR3 sequences, with around 30% found just once. Germline V gene lookup returns CDR1 SGHTA and CDR2 FQGNSA. The CDR3 spans 14 residues. The germline V and J ends were trimmed by 4 bases and 0 bases, with 7 bases remaining between them. General study findings and limits: Tumor memory CD4+ T cell TCR gene usage was found to cluster with blood and lymph node memory CD4+ cells and with lymph node naive CD4+ cells.

The TCR was taken from a female donor with breast cancer. This chain connects TRBV7-2 to TRBJ2-1; D gene uncertain. The specimen sequenced was tumor-infiltrating naive CD4+ T cells sorted from the breast tumor. Documented subset: naive CD4+ T cells, CD4+CD45RA+CD25-. CDR3 protein: CASSSHVSYNEQFF. As DNA, the CDR3 is TGTGCCAGCAGCTCCCACGTCTCCTACAATGAGCAGTTCTTC.